The rows below give T cell receptor beta chains drawn from one sample of a study of shared clonotypes between healthy human individuals. Only in-frame clones appear in the TCRdb table, and some are missing; sequencing was by immunoSEQ multiplex PCR. This table holds roughly 2,300,000 clones, under 95% found once. Input material: naive CD4+ T cells from PBMCs. These receptors came from a man between 18 and 35 years old in good health. Some clones in this sample may be carry-over from other donors' samples. Each CDR3 is given with its conserved first and last residue. Each record gives: V gene, D gene, clone size, J gene, CDR3 DNA, CDR3 protein. D genes are given only for firm matches. Not every row has a clone size; where given, it reads once, few, many or a size class.

V gene: TRBV5-1
D gene: TRBD1
clone size: NA
J gene: TRBJ1-4
CDR3 DNA: TGCGCCAGCAGCGTCTCAGGGGGCTCAACTAATGAAAAACTGTTTTTT
CDR3 protein: CASSVSGGSTNEKLFF

V gene: TRBV5-1
D gene: NA
clone size: NA
J gene: TRBJ2-2
CDR3 DNA: TGCGCCAGCACTCTATCCGGCGCGAACACCGGGGAGCTGTTTTTT
CDR3 protein: CASTLSGANTGELFF

V gene: TRBV30
D gene: NA
clone size: NA
J gene: TRBJ1-1
CDR3 DNA: TGTGCCTGGAGTTTTTTCTTTGCGAGAGAGAACACTGAAGCTTTCTTT
CDR3 protein: CAWSFFFARENTEAFF

V gene: TRBV9
D gene: NA
clone size: NA
J gene: TRBJ1-1
CDR3 DNA: TGTGCCAGCAGCGTAGTAGGCCAGAACACTGAAGCTTTCTTT
CDR3 protein: CASSVVGQNTEAFF

V gene: TRBV7-9
D gene: NA
clone size: NA
J gene: TRBJ2-5
CDR3 DNA: TGTGCCAGCAGCTTAGCCAGGGCGGGTGCGGGGAACGTCGCCCAGTACTTC
CDR3 protein: CASSLARAGAGNVAQYF

V gene: TRBV7-9
D gene: NA
clone size: once
J gene: TRBJ2-1
CDR3 DNA: TGTGCCAGCAGCTTTACCGAGTACGGCGAGCAGTTCTTC
CDR3 protein: CASSFTEYGEQFF

V gene: TRBV30
D gene: NA
clone size: NA
J gene: TRBJ2-3
CDR3 DNA: TGTGCCTGGAGCGGCGCCGGAGGGGAGTATTTT
CDR3 protein: CAWSGAGGEYF

V gene: TRBV7-9
D gene: NA
clone size: few
J gene: TRBJ1-2
CDR3 DNA: TGTGCCAGCAGCTTCGGGGATTTCTATGGCTACACCTTC
CDR3 protein: CASSFGDFYGYTF

V gene: TRBV18
D gene: TRBD1
clone size: NA
J gene: TRBJ2-2
CDR3 DNA: TGTGCCAGCTCACAGGACAGGGCTGGCGGGGAGCTGTTTTTT
CDR3 protein: CASSQDRAGGELFF

V gene: TRBV9
D gene: TRBD2
clone size: NA
J gene: TRBJ2-7
CDR3 DNA: TGTGCCAGCAGCGTAATGGGAGGGCCAGTTAACGAGCAGTACTTC
CDR3 protein: CASSVMGGPVNEQYF

V gene: TRBV5-6
D gene: NA
clone size: NA
J gene: TRBJ1-1
CDR3 DNA: TGTGCCAGCAGCTTGGAGGGACCGCGGAACACTGAAGCTTTCTTT
CDR3 protein: CASSLEGPRNTEAFF

V gene: TRBV9
D gene: NA
clone size: NA
J gene: TRBJ2-1
CDR3 DNA: TGTGCCAGCCAGGGTCAAGGGTCCTACAATGAGCAGTTCTTC
CDR3 protein: CASQGQGSYNEQFF

V gene: TRBV30
D gene: TRBD1
clone size: once
J gene: TRBJ1-3
CDR3 DNA: TGTGCCTGGACCAGGGGGGGAAACACCATATATTTT
CDR3 protein: CAWTRGGNTIYF

V gene: TRBV7-9
D gene: TRBD1
clone size: NA
J gene: TRBJ2-7
CDR3 DNA: TGTGCCAGCAGCTCGGACAGGCAGAATCCCTACGAGCAGTACTTC
CDR3 protein: CASSSDRQNPYEQYF

V gene: TRBV10-1
D gene: NA
clone size: NA
J gene: TRBJ1-2
CDR3 DNA: TGCGCCAGCAGTCCCTCGATTGACTATGGCTACACCTTC
CDR3 protein: CASSPSIDYGYTF

V gene: TRBV15
D gene: NA
clone size: NA
J gene: TRBJ2-3
CDR3 DNA: TGTGCCACCAGCAGAGGTCGTGGAGGGACAGCTTACACAGATACGCAGTATTTT
CDR3 protein: CATSRGRGGTAYTDTQYF

V gene: TRBV7-9
D gene: NA
clone size: NA
J gene: TRBJ2-2
CDR3 DNA: TGTGCCAGCAGCCGAGGAACCCCGAGCAGCGGGGAGCTGTTTTTT
CDR3 protein: CASSRGTPSSGELFF

V gene: TRBV28
D gene: TRBD1
clone size: NA
J gene: TRBJ1-2
CDR3 DNA: TGTGCCAGCAGCCCACTACAGGGGGGGAACCGGCATGGCTACACCTTC
CDR3 protein: CASSPLQGGNRHGYTF

V gene: TRBV29-1
D gene: NA
clone size: few
J gene: TRBJ1-4
CDR3 DNA: TGCAGCGTTGAGAGAATCGGGAAACTGTTTTTT
CDR3 protein: CSVERIGKLFF

V gene: TRBV7-9
D gene: NA
clone size: NA
J gene: TRBJ1-2
CDR3 DNA: TGTGCCAGCAGCTTAGCCCCCCGGGGCGAGCACGATGGCTACACCTTC
CDR3 protein: CASSLAPRGEHDGYTF

V gene: TRBV7-2
D gene: NA
clone size: few
J gene: TRBJ2-7
CDR3 DNA: TGTGCCAGCAGCTTCCACCAGATGGGCGAGCAGTACTTC
CDR3 protein: CASSFHQMGEQYF

V gene: TRBV6-1
D gene: TRBD1
clone size: once
J gene: TRBJ2-4
CDR3 DNA: TGTGCCAGCAGTGAAAGCTCGGGGACAGCTGATGGAGCCAAAAACATTCAGTACTTC
CDR3 protein: CASSESSGTADGAKNIQYF

V gene: TRBV4-2
D gene: TRBD2
clone size: NA
J gene: TRBJ2-1
CDR3 DNA: TGTGCCAGCAGCCATGATAGCGGGAGGGCCTACAAGCAGTTCTTC
CDR3 protein: CASSHDSGRAYKQFF

V gene: TRBV19
D gene: TRBD2
clone size: NA
J gene: TRBJ2-5
CDR3 DNA: TGTGCCAGTAATCTAGCGGGAGGGAAAGAGACCCAGTACTTC
CDR3 protein: CASNLAGGKETQYF

V gene: TRBV28
D gene: NA
clone size: NA
J gene: TRBJ1-1
CDR3 DNA: TGTGCCATCCGGGGGGAATCCACTGAAGCTTTCTTT
CDR3 protein: CAIRGESTEAFF

V gene: TRBV9
D gene: TRBD2
clone size: once
J gene: TRBJ2-7
CDR3 DNA: TGTGCCAGCAGCGTAGGGGTAGCGGGGGACTACGAGCAGTACTTC
CDR3 protein: CASSVGVAGDYEQYF

V gene: TRBV12-5
D gene: NA
clone size: NA
J gene: TRBJ1-2
CDR3 DNA: TGTGCTAGTGGTTTGGAGGGGAGATATGGCTACACCTTC
CDR3 protein: CASGLEGRYGYTF

V gene: TRBV2
D gene: NA
clone size: once
J gene: TRBJ1-4
CDR3 DNA: TGTGCCAGCAGTGACAGGGGAACTAATGAAAAACTGTTTTTT
CDR3 protein: CASSDRGTNEKLFF

V gene: TRBV4-2
D gene: TRBD1
clone size: once
J gene: TRBJ2-5
CDR3 DNA: TGTGCCAGCAGCCTGGACAGGGGGAAAGAGACCCAGTACTTC
CDR3 protein: CASSLDRGKETQYF

V gene: TRBV7-6
D gene: NA
clone size: NA
J gene: TRBJ2-5
CDR3 DNA: TGTGCCAGCAGCCCGACAGGAGAGATCCAAGAGACCCAGTACTTC
CDR3 protein: CASSPTGEIQETQYF

V gene: TRBV11-2
D gene: NA
clone size: NA
J gene: TRBJ1-6
CDR3 DNA: TGTGCCAGCAGGTGGTGGGCTCTGAATTCACCCCTCCACTTT
CDR3 protein: CASRWWALNSPLHF

V gene: TRBV7-9
D gene: NA
clone size: NA
J gene: TRBJ1-6
CDR3 DNA: TGTGCCAGCAGCTCTTGGACAGATATTAATTCACCCCTCCACTTT
CDR3 protein: CASSSWTDINSPLHF

V gene: TRBV18
D gene: NA
clone size: NA
J gene: TRBJ2-7
CDR3 DNA: TGTGCCAGCTCACCTGAGAGGGGTAGGTCCAGAGAGCAGTACTTC
CDR3 protein: CASSPERGRSREQYF

V gene: TRBV5-6
D gene: TRBD1
clone size: NA
J gene: TRBJ2-7
CDR3 DNA: TGTGCCAGCAGCACGGGACAGGGGTACCACGAGCAGTACTTC
CDR3 protein: CASSTGQGYHEQYF

V gene: TRBV5-1
D gene: NA
clone size: NA
J gene: TRBJ2-1
CDR3 DNA: TGCGCCAGCAGCTTAAGGCCTCGGGACAATGAGCAGTTCTTC
CDR3 protein: CASSLRPRDNEQFF

V gene: TRBV5-4
D gene: NA
clone size: NA
J gene: TRBJ2-7
CDR3 DNA: TGTGCCAGCAGCTTGGCCGGAGCGCCACTACCCTACGAGCAGTACTTC
CDR3 protein: CASSLAGAPLPYEQYF

V gene: TRBV6-5
D gene: NA
clone size: NA
J gene: TRBJ2-7
CDR3 DNA: TGTGCCAGCAGTGTGGGACCGATTTACTTCTACGAGCAGTACTTC
CDR3 protein: CASSVGPIYFYEQYF

V gene: TRBV7-3
D gene: TRBD2
clone size: NA
J gene: TRBJ2-5
CDR3 DNA: TGTGCCAGCAGCTTCGGACTAGGGGAGACCCAGTACTTC
CDR3 protein: CASSFGLGETQYF

V gene: TRBV5-1
D gene: TRBD2
clone size: NA
J gene: TRBJ2-5
CDR3 DNA: TGCGCCACCTCGGGACTAGCGGGCCCAGTCCGGGAGACCCAGTACTTC
CDR3 protein: CATSGLAGPVRETQYF

V gene: TRBV7-9
D gene: NA
clone size: once
J gene: TRBJ1-4
CDR3 DNA: TGTGCCAGCAGCTTACGGACAGTTAATGAAAAACTGTTTTTT
CDR3 protein: CASSLRTVNEKLFF

V gene: TRBV2
D gene: NA
clone size: NA
J gene: TRBJ2-5
CDR3 DNA: TGTGCCAGCACTCGAGGCGAGACCCAGTACTTC
CDR3 protein: CASTRGETQYF

V gene: TRBV4-3
D gene: NA
clone size: once
J gene: TRBJ2-1
CDR3 DNA: TGCGCCAGCAGCCAGGCCAGGGCGAGCTCCTACAATGAGCAGTTCTTC
CDR3 protein: CASSQARASSYNEQFF

V gene: TRBV27
D gene: NA
clone size: NA
J gene: TRBJ2-2
CDR3 DNA: TGTGCCAGCAGTCGCGCGGGACAGTCCACCGGGGAGCTGTTTTTT
CDR3 protein: CASSRAGQSTGELFF

V gene: TRBV28
D gene: TRBD1
clone size: NA
J gene: TRBJ1-2
CDR3 DNA: TGTGCCAGCAGTTTTTGGCAGGGGGACTATGGCTACACCTTC
CDR3 protein: CASSFWQGDYGYTF

V gene: TRBV6-6
D gene: TRBD2
clone size: NA
J gene: TRBJ2-7
CDR3 DNA: TGTGCCAGCAGGCCCCGAACTAGCGGGAGTTTACACGAGCAGTACTTC
CDR3 protein: CASRPRTSGSLHEQYF

V gene: TRBV5-6
D gene: TRBD1
clone size: NA
J gene: TRBJ2-5
CDR3 DNA: TGTGCCAGCAGCTTCACAGACAGGGCCGGCGAGACCCAGTACTTC
CDR3 protein: CASSFTDRAGETQYF

V gene: TRBV5-6
D gene: NA
clone size: NA
J gene: TRBJ2-3
CDR3 DNA: TGTGCCAGCAGCTTGACAGCGATGGCCACAGATACGCAGTATTTT
CDR3 protein: CASSLTAMATDTQYF

V gene: TRBV11-2
D gene: NA
clone size: once
J gene: TRBJ2-2
CDR3 DNA: TGTGCCAGCAGCTTAGGTCCGGGGATAGGGGAGCTGTTTTTT
CDR3 protein: CASSLGPGIGELFF